The 3 T cell receptor beta chains reported below all come from one sample, sequenced in a study of long-term antiretroviral therapy in people with HIV. Researchers ran immunoSEQ v3.0 at survey level. Assay: immunoSEQ multiplex PCR; the TCRdb copy retains only in-frame clones and omits some. In the table there are more than 15,000 clones, about 95% of which are singletons. The specimen comprised unsorted PBMCs, sampled nearly 6.5 years after starting antiretroviral therapy. The receptors derive from a woman aged 45-59 years with HIV.

The chain carries TRBV10-3 and TRBJ2-1; no firm D call. Germline lookup yields CDR1 ENHRY and CDR2 SYGVKD. The CDR3 runs to 13 residues. V was clipped by 10 bases and J by 4 bases, with 14 bases between them. The CDR3 loop is CATGGRRYNEQFF. The CDR3, as DNA: TGTGCCACCGGCGGAAGGCGGTACAATGAGCAGTTCTTC.

This rearrangement joins TRBV7-2 to TRBJ2-5; 9 nucleotides agree with TRBD1. The J segment lost 2 bases and the V segment lost 5 bases, leaving 3 bases of the junction unmatched. From germline, CDR1 is SGHTA and CDR2 FQGNSA. CDR3 length equals 14 residues. The CDR3 spells CASSRDRGQETQYF. CDR3 in DNA: TGTGCCAGCAGCCGAGACAGGGGGCAAGAGACCCAGTACTTC.

This sequence joins TRBV6-4 and TRBJ1-1, with D perhaps TRBD1 (5 bases). Per the germline V gene, CDR1 is MRHNA and CDR2 is SNTAGT. This CDR3 spans 13 amino acids. Trimming shortened V by 0 bases and J by 7 bases, and 9 bases separated the two germline ends. The DNA for the CDR3 is TGTGCCAGCAGTGACTCCGACAGCCGTGAAGCTTTCTTT. It is translated as CASSDSDSREAFF.